A single sample is the source of the 28 T cell receptor beta chains below, sequenced in a study of shared clonotypes between healthy human individuals. The protocol was immunoSEQ multiplex PCR, while the TCRdb copy is restricted to in-frame clones and leaves out a portion. The sample yields more than 550,000 clones, 80% to 95% seen once. Sequenced sample: memory CD8+ T cells from PBMCs. Subset described: CD45RO+ cells pooled with CCR7-negative TemRA cells. The receptors here all came from a man between 18 and 35 years old in good health. Some clones in this sample may be carry-over from other donors' samples.

The chain employs TRBV28 and TRBJ2-7; perhaps TRBD2 as D (6 bases). CDR1 and CDR2 (germline): MDHEN, SYDVKM. Trimming took 7 bases from V and 4 from J, leaving 17 bases between them. The CDR3 contains 14 residues. CDR3 DNA sequence: TGTGCCAGCACCACGAATGCGGCGGGGTACGAGCAGTACTTC. Protein sequence: CASTTNAAGYEQYF.

This clone was counted between two and nine times. This chain uses TRBV21-1 with TRBJ1-4. TRBV21-1 is shown as a pseudogene. CDR3 size: 12 residues. The CDR3 region is CASSIGGEKLFF. CDR3 nucleotide sequence: TGTGCCAGCAGCATAGGTGGGGAAAAACTGTTTTTT.

The gene calls are TRBV29-1 and TRBJ1-2, with a tentative D call TRBD1 (5 bases). This CDR3 has 14 amino acids. Trimming removed 6 bases at V and 2 bases at J, with 16 bases between. CDR1 SQVTM and CDR2 ANQGSEA come from the germline V gene. CDR3 in DNA: TGCAGCGTCTACTCCGGGACGGAGAACTATGGCTACACCTTC. It codes for CSVYSGTENYGYTF.

The gene calls are TRBV11-2 and TRBJ1-2; TRBD1 matches at 8 bases. Per germline, CDR1 SGHAT and CDR2 FQNNGV. With V trimmed by 7 bases and J by 7 bases, 8 bases remained unmatched. This CDR3 is 13 amino acids long. The CDR3 region is CASTPGQEVGYTF. CDR3 nucleotide sequence: TGTGCCAGCACCCCGGGACAGGAGGTTGGCTACACCTTC.

The rearrangement uses TRBV29-1 and TRBJ2-7; TRBD2 is a possible D gene (5 bases). Trimming stripped 7 bases from V and 6 bases from J, with 13 bases between. The CDR3 runs 11 residues. From germline, CDR1 is SQVTM and CDR2 ANQGSEA. CDR3 bases: TGCAGCGGACGCTCCGGGATCGAGCAGTACTTC. Encoded protein: CSGRSGIEQYF.

The chain has TRBV28 and TRBJ2-7; 11 nucleotides match TRBD2. Germline lookup yields CDR1 MDHEN and CDR2 SYDVKM. The CDR3 has 17 amino acids. V gave up 4 bases and J gave up 0 bases; unmatched junction bases: 8. DNA for the CDR3: TGTGCCAGCAGTTGGTTCTTAGCGGGAGGGGGCTCCTACGAGCAGTACTTC. This translates into CASSWFLAGGGSYEQYF.

This sequence joins TRBV5-6 and TRBJ1-2; D remains ambiguous. Germline CDR1 reads SGHDT; CDR2 reads YYEEEE. This CDR3 is 14 amino acids long. Trimming shortened V by 4 bases and J by 0 bases, and 10 bases separated the two germline ends. CDR3 sequence (DNA): TGTGCCAGCAGCGATGAACCGGCTAACTATGGCTACACCTTC. Amino acids: CASSDEPANYGYTF.

A word on this clone: A junction end diverges from the germline sequence, so it may reflect a read error. The gene calls are TRBV7-9 and TRBJ1-3; D gene ambiguous. CDR1 and CDR2 (germline): SEHNR, FQNEAQ (reference sequence). This CDR3 is built from 12 residues. CDR3 DNA: TGTGCCAGCAGCTTAGCGACCAACAGCATATATTTT. Protein: CASSLATNSIYF.

This rearrangement joins TRBV5-8 to TRBJ2-7, with D possibly called TRBD1 or TRBD2 (5 bases each). In germline, CDR1 is SGHTS, CDR2 YDEGEE. The CDR3 runs to 13 residues. Trimming removed 6 bases at V and 1 base at J, with 11 bases between. DNA for the CDR3: TGTGCCAGCAAGGGACCGGGGTCCTACGAGCAGTACTTC. Translation gives CASKGPGSYEQYF.

The rearrangement uses TRBV11-1 and TRBJ2-3, with D tentatively TRBD2 (5 bases). Deletions cut 1 base from V and 0 bases from J, with 14 bases between. Germline CDR1 SGHAT, CDR2 FQDESV (reference sequence). This CDR3 spans 17 amino acids. CDR3 DNA sequence: TGTGCCAGCAGCTTAGGTTGGACTCCCGAAAGCACAGATACGCAGTATTTT. Protein product: CASSLGWTPESTDTQYF.

The chain carries TRBV7-9 and TRBJ2-1, with 10 nucleotides matching TRBD2. Germline CDR1 SEHNR, CDR2 FQNEAQ (reference sequence). CDR3 size: 15 residues. The ends lost 5 bases at V and 3 bases at J; junction bases unmatched: 4. Written as DNA, the CDR3 is TGTGCCAGCAGCGCACAGCGGGGGGGCTACAATGAGCAGTTCTTC. Protein: CASSAQRGGYNEQFF.

The chain employs TRBV7-9 and TRBJ2-1, with 11 bases fitting TRBD1. The CDR3 has 15 amino acids. V dropped 4 bases and J dropped 1; count of bases not matched to a gene: 0. The germline V gene has CDR1 SEHNR and CDR2 FQNEAQ (reference sequence). CDR3 loop: CASSWDRGSYNEQFF. The CDR3 nucleotides are TGTGCCAGCAGCTGGGACAGGGGGTCCTACAATGAGCAGTTCTTC.

This rearrangement joins TRBV25-1 to TRBJ1-1, with TRBD1 matching over 7 bases. CDR1 and CDR2 (germline): MGHDK, SYGVNS. Losses at the gene ends were 1 base for V and 1 base for J; bases not matched to a gene: 3. The CDR3 sequence is 15 residues long. The CDR3 bases are TGTGCCAGCAGTGAATCAGGGACAGAGAACACTGAAGCTTTCTTT. Amino acid sequence: CASSESGTENTEAFF.

The chain uses TRBV28 and TRBJ1-5; TRBD1 is a possible D gene (5 bases). V lost 3 bases and J 6 bases, leaving 12 bases between the germline ends. This CDR3 contains 14 residues. Looked up from germline, CDR1 is MDHEN and CDR2 is SYDVKM. The CDR3 protein is CASSLTQGGQPQHF. The CDR3 region has the DNA TGTGCCAGCAGTTTGACTCAGGGAGGTCAGCCCCAGCATTTT.

This chain connects TRBV5-1 to TRBJ2-7, with 8 nucleotides matching TRBD2. The CDR3 totals 15 residues. Looked up from germline, CDR1 is SGHRS and CDR2 is YFSETQ. V shed 2 bases, J shed 2 bases, and the junction held 6 bases outside the gene matches. CDR3 nucleotide sequence: TGCGCCAGCAGCTTTACTAGCGGCACTACCTACGAGCAGTACTTC. Amino acids: CASSFTSGTTYEQYF.

The genes are TRBV28 and TRBJ1-4, with D hard to call. Germline V gene data show CDR1 as MDHEN and CDR2 as SYDVKM. The V and J ends lost 7 bases and 3 bases respectively, with 18 bases between them. The CDR3 contains 16 residues. CDR3 nucleotide sequence: TGTGCCAGCACCAATGTCGGGAGCGCAGCTAATGAAAAACTGTTTTTT. Protein product: CASTNVGSAANEKLFF. The full variable domain, completed using reference TRBV28 and TRBJ1-4, is DVKVTQSSRYLVKRTGEKVFLECVQDMDHENMFWYRQDPGLGLRLIYFSYDVKMKEKGDIPEGYSVSREKKERFSLILESASTNQTSMYLCASTNVGSAANEKLFFGSGTQLSVL.

This chain links TRBV9 with TRBJ2-5, with 12 bases fitting TRBD2. This CDR3 has 16 residues. V was pared by 4 bases and J by 2 bases, with 6 bases of the junction left unmatched. Germline CDR1 is SGDLS and CDR2 is YYNGEE. CDR3 loop: CASSTLAGGPQETQYF. The CDR3 coding sequence is TGTGCCAGCAGCACTCTAGCGGGAGGGCCTCAAGAGACCCAGTACTTC.

The chain is built from TRBV5-8 and TRBJ2-7; D gene uncertain. Trimming cost V 0 bases and J 3 bases, with 7 bases left between them. The CDR3 is made up of 13 amino acids. The germline V gene encodes CDR1 SGHTS and CDR2 YDEGEE. The chain's CDR3 is CASSLAGVYEQYF. DNA for the CDR3: TGTGCCAGCAGCTTGGCCGGAGTCTACGAGCAGTACTTC.

Here the CDR3 reads CASTPLAGGPGGTDTQYF. For the CDR3, the DNA is TGTGCCAGCACCCCACTAGCGGGAGGGCCGGGGGGCACAGATACGCAGTATTTT. V gene TRBV27 combines with J gene TRBJ2-3, with 13 nucleotides matching TRBD2. This CDR3 is 18 amino acids long. The ends lost 7 bases at V and 1 base at J; junction bases unmatched: 11. Germline CDR1 and CDR2: MNHEY and SMNVEV (reference sequence).

The chain combines TRBV2 with TRBJ2-3; D is perhaps TRBD2 (5 bases). V gave up 2 bases and J gave up 0 bases, with 12 bases separating them. Germline-derived CDR1 and CDR2 are SNHLY and FYNNEI. The CDR3 extends over 16 amino acids. The CDR3 DNA sequence: TGTGCCAGCAGTGAAATGGGCGGGTTTAGCACAGATACGCAGTATTTT. It yields the protein CASSEMGGFSTDTQYF.

This chain uses TRBV27 with TRBJ2-1; D gene ambiguous. Trimming shortened V by 5 bases and J by 0 bases, and 11 bases separated the two germline ends. The CDR3 has 15 amino acids. CDR1 is MNHEY, CDR2 SMNVEV, per germline (reference sequence). The chain's CDR3 is CASSQDASSYNEQFF. The CDR3 nucleotides are TGTGCCAGCAGTCAAGACGCGAGCTCCTACAATGAGCAGTTCTTC.

The genes are TRBV10-2 and TRBJ2-7; 10 nucleotides agree with TRBD2. The ends lost 4 bases at V and 6 bases at J; junction bases unmatched: 9. This CDR3 comprises 15 residues. Germline V gives CDR1 WSHSY, CDR2 SAAADI. The CDR3 nucleotides are TGCGCCAGCAGTGCTGACCTAGCGGGAGTATCCGAGCAGTACTTC. The encoded protein is CASSADLAGVSEQYF.

This chain joins TRBV4-2 and TRBJ1-1; 7 nucleotides agree with TRBD1. CDR3 length equals 15 residues. With V trimmed by 2 bases and J by 1 base, 4 bases remained unmatched. Germline V gene data show CDR1 as LGHNA and CDR2 as YNFKEQ. The CDR3 DNA reads TGTGCCAGCAGCCAATTAAACAGGGGGAACACTGAAGCTTTCTTT. As protein: CASSQLNRGNTEAFF.

V gene TRBV7-2 combines with J gene TRBJ2-7; a possible D gene is TRBD2 (5 bases). Between the trimmed V and J ends, which lost 6 bases and 3 bases, there was a span of 9 bases. The CDR3 sequence is 12 residues long. Germline V gene data show CDR1 as SGHTA and CDR2 as FQGNSA. CDR3 residues: CASSSSGYEQYF. CDR3 nucleotides: TGTGCCAGCAGTTCAAGCGGCTACGAGCAGTACTTC.

The chain has TRBV7-8 and TRBJ2-1; the D gene could be TRBD1 or TRBD2 (6 bases each). Germline assignment: CDR1 SGHVS and CDR2 FQNEAQ. The CDR3 has 16 amino acids. The V and J ends lost 3 bases and 4 bases respectively, with 16 bases between them. CDR3 residues: CASSFWGAMSYNEQFF. The CDR3 DNA reads TGTGCCAGCAGCTTTTGGGGGGCTATGTCGTACAATGAGCAGTTCTTC.

J is TRBJ2-7 and V is TRBV19, with 12 positions matching TRBD2. The V segment lost 9 bases and the J segment 3 bases; nucleotides outside the gene matches: 3. The germline V gene encodes CDR1 LNHDA and CDR2 SQIVND (reference sequence). This CDR3 spans 13 amino acids. CDR3: CASRLAGDYEQYF. The DNA of the CDR3 is TGTGCCAGCCGACTAGCGGGAGACTACGAGCAGTACTTC.

The chain is built from TRBV27 and TRBJ2-5; D not certain. Trimming stripped 6 bases from V and 1 base from J, with 15 bases between. CDR1 and CDR2 from the germline V gene are MNHEY and SMNVEV (reference sequence). This CDR3 is built from 15 residues. The CDR3 DNA reads as TGTGCCAGCAGGGAAGGCTACGGTTTCCAAGAGACCCAGTACTTC. Translated, it gives CASREGYGFQETQYF.

This sequence joins TRBV15 and TRBJ2-5; no definite D call. Trimming removed 2 bases at V and 2 bases at J, with 15 bases between. Germline V lookup: CDR1 LNHNV, CDR2 YYDKDF (reference sequence). This CDR3 has 16 residues. Here the CDR3 reads CATSRPRHLGQETQYF. The CDR3 DNA reads as TGTGCCACCAGCAGACCTCGACATTTGGGTCAAGAGACCCAGTACTTC.